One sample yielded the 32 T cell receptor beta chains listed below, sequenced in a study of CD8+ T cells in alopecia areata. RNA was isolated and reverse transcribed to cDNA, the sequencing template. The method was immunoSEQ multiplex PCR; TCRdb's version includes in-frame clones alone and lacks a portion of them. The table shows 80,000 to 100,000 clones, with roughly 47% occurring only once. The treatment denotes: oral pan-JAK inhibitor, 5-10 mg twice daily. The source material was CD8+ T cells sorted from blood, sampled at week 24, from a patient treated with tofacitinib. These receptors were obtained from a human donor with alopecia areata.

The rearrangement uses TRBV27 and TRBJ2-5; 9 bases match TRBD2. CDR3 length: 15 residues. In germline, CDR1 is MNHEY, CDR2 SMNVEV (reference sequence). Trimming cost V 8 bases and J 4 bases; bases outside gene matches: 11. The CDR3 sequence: CASGWREGLIETQYF. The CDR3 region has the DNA TGTGCCAGCGGGTGGCGGGAGGGCCTAATAGAGACCCAGTACTTC.

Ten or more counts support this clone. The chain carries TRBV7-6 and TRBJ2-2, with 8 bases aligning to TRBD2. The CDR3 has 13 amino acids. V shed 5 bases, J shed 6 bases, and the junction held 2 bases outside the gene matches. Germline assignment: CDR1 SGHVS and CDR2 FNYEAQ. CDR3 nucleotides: TGTGCCAGCAGCCCGGGGGGGGCCGGGGAGCTGTTTTTT. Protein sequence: CASSPGGAGELFF.

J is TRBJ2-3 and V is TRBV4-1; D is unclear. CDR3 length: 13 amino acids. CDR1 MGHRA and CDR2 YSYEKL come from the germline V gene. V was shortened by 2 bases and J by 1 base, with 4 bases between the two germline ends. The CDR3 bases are TGCGCCAGCAGCCAAATGCGCACAGATACGCAGTATTTT. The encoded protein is CASSQMRTDTQYF.

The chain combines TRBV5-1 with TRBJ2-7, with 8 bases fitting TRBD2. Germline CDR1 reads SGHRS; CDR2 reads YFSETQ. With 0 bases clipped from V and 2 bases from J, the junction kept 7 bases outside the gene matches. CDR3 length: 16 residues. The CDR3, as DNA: TGCGCCAGCAGCTTGGGACTAGCGCATACACCCTACGAGCAGTACTTC. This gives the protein CASSLGLAHTPYEQYF.

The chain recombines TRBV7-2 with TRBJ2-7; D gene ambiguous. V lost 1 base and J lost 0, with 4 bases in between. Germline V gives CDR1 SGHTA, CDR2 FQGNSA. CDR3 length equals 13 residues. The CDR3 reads CASSLGISYEQYF. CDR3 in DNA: TGTGCCAGCAGCTTAGGGATCTCCTACGAGCAGTACTTC.

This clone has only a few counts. The CDR3 sequence is CSVELGADEQFF. CDR3 DNA sequence: TGCAGCGTTGAATTGGGGGCGGATGAGCAGTTCTTC. The chain links TRBV29-1 to TRBJ2-1; tentative D call: TRBD1 (6 bases). Looked up from germline, CDR1 is SQVTM and CDR2 is ANQGSEA. This CDR3 has 12 residues. The germline V and J ends were trimmed by 2 bases and 8 bases, with 10 bases remaining between them.

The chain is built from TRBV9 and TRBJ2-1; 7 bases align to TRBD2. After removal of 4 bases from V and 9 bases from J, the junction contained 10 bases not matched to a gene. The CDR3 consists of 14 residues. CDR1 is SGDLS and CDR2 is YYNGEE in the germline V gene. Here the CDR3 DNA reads TGTGCCAGCAGCCCCAGCCTAGCGGAGTTTGAGCAGTTCTTC. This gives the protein CASSPSLAEFEQFF.

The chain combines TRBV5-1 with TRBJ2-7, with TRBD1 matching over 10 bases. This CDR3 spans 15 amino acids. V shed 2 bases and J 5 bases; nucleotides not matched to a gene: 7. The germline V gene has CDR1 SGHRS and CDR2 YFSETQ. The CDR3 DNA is TGCGCCAGCAGCTTAAGGGACAGGGGTCTCCACGAGCAGTACTTC. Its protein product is CASSLRDRGLHEQYF.

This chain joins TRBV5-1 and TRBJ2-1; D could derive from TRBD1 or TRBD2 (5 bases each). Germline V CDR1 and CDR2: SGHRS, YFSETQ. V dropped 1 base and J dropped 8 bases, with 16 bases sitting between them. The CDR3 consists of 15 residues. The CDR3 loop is CASSLTGDESDEQFF. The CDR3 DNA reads TGCGCCAGCAGCTTGACTGGGGACGAGTCCGATGAGCAGTTCTTC.

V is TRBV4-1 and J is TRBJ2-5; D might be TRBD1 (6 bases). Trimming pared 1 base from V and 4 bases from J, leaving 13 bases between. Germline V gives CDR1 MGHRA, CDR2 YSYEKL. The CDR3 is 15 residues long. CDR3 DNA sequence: TGCGCCAGCAGCCAAGGGGGCACAGGGACAGAGACCCAGTACTTC. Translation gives CASSQGGTGTETQYF.

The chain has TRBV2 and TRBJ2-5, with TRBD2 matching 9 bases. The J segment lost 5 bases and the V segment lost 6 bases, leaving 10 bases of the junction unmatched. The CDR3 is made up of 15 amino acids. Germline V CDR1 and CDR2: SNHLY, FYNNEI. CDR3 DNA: TGTGCCAGCAGCAGCCGCGGGAGGGGGGCGGAGACCCAGTACTTC. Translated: CASSSRGRGAETQYF.

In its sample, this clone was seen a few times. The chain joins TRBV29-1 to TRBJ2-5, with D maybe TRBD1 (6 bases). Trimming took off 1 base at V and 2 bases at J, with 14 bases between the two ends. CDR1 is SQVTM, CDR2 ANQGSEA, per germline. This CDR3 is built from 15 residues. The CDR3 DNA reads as TGCAGCGTTGAAGTCCCAGGGGTGAGGCAAGAGACCCAGTACTTC. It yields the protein CSVEVPGVRQETQYF.

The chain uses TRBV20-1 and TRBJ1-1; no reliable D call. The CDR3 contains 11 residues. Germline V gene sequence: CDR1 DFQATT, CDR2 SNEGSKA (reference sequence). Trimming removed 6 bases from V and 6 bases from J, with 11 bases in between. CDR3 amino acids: CSAIHSSEAFF. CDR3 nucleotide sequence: TGCAGTGCCATTCACTCGTCTGAAGCTTTCTTT.

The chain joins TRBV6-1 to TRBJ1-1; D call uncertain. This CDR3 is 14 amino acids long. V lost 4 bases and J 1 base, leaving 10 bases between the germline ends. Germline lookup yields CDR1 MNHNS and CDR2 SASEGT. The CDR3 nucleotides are TGTGCCAGCAGTGTCCCTTTGGGGAACACTGAAGCTTTCTTT. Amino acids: CASSVPLGNTEAFF.

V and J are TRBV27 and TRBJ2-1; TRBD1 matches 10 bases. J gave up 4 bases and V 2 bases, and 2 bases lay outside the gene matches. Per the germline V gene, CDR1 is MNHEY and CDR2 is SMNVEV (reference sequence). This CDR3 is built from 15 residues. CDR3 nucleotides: TGTGCCAGCAGTTTAGGGACAGGGGTATACAATGAGCAGTTCTTC. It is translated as CASSLGTGVYNEQFF.

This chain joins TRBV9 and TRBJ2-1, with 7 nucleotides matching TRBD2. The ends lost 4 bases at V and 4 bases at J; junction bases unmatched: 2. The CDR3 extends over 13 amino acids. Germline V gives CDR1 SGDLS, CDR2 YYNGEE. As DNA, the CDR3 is TGTGCCAGCAGCCCGCGGGAGTACAATGAGCAGTTCTTC. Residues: CASSPREYNEQFF.

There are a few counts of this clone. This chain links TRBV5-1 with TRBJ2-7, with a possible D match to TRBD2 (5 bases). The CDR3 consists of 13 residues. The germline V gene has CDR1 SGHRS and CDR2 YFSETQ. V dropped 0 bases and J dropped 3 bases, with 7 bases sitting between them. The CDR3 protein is CASSLGRVYEQYF. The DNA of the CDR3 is TGCGCCAGCAGCTTGGGGCGGGTCTACGAGCAGTACTTC.

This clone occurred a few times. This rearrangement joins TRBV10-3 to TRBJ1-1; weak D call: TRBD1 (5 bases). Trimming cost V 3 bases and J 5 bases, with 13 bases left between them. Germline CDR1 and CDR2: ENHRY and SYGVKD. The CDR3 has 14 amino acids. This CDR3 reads CAISDRREGTEAFF. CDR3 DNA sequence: TGTGCCATCAGTGATAGGAGGGAGGGGACTGAAGCTTTCTTT.

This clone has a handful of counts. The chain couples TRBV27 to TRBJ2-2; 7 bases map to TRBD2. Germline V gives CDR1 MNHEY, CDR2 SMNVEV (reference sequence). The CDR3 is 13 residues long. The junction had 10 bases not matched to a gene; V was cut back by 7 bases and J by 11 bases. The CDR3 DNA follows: TGTGCCAGCACCTTCAGCGGGGATCCTGAGCTGTTTTTT. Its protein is CASTFSGDPELFF.

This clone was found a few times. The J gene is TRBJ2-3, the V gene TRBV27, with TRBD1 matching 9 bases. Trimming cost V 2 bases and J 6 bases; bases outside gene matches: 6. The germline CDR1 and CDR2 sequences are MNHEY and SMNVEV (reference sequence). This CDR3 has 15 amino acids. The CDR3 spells CASSLEQGASDTQYF. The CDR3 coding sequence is TGTGCCAGCAGTTTAGAACAGGGGGCGTCGGATACGCAGTATTTT.

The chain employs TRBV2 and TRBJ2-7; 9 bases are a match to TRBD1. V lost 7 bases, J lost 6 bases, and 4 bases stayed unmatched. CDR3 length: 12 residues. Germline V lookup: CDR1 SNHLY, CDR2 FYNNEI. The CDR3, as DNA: TGTGCCAGCAAGGGACAGGGCCCCGAGCAGTACTTC. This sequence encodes CASKGQGPEQYF.

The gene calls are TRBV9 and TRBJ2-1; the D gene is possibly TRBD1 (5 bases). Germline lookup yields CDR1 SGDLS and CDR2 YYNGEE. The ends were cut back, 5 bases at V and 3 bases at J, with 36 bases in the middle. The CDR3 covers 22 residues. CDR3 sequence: CASSDSTTAGDSIKTYYNEQFF. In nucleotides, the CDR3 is TGTGCCAGCAGTGACTCCACCACCGCTGGAGACAGCATTAAAACCTACTACAATGAGCAGTTCTTC.

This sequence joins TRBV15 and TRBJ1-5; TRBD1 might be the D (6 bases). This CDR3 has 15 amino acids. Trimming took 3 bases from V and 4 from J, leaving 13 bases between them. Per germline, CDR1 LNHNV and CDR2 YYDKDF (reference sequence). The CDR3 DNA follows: TGTGCCACCAGCAGCCGACGGGGGGCTAATCAGCCCCAGCATTTT. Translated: CATSSRRGANQPQHF.

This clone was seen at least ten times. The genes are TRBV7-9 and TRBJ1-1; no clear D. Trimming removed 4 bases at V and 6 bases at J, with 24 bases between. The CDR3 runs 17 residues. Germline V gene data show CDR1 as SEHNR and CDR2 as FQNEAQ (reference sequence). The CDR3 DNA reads TGTGCCAGCAGCTCCACCCGGGCAGGCGGCGCTCTCCCTGAAGCTTTCTTT. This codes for CASSSTRAGGALPEAFF.

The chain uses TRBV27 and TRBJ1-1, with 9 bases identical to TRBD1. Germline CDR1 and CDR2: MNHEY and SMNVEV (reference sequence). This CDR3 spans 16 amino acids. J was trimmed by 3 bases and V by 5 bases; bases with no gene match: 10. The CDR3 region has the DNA TGTGCCAGCAGTAACCCCCGGACAGGGGTAGACACTGAAGCTTTCTTT. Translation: CASSNPRTGVDTEAFF.

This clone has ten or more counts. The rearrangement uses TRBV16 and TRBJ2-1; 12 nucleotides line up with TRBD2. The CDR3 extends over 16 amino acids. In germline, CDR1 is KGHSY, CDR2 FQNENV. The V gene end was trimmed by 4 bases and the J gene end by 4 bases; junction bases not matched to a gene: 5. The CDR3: CASSPRTSGRYNEQFF. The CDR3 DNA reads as TGTGCCAGCAGCCCCCGAACTAGCGGGAGGTACAATGAGCAGTTCTTC.

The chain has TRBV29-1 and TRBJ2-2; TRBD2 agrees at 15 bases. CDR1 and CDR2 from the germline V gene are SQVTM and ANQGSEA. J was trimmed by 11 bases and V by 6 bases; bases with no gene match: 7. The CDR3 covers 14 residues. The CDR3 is CSVRTSGRGKELFF. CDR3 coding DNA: TGCAGCGTCAGGACTAGCGGGAGGGGAAAAGAGCTGTTTTTT.

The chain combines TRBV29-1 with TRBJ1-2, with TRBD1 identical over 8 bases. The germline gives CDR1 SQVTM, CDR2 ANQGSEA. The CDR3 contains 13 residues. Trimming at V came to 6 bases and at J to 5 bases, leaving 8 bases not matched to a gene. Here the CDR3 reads CSVDYRGSYGYTF. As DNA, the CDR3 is TGCAGCGTGGACTACAGGGGGTCGTATGGCTACACCTTC.

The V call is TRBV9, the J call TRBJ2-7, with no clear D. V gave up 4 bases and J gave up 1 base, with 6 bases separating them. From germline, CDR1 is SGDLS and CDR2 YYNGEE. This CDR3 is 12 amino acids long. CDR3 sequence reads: CASSRDSYEQYF. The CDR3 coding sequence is TGTGCCAGCAGCAGGGATTCCTACGAGCAGTACTTC.

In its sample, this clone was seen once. The CDR3: CASNPGTWGWETQYF. The CDR3 DNA reads as TGTGCCAGCAACCCCGGGACATGGGGTTGGGAGACCCAGTACTTC. The rearrangement joins TRBV9 to TRBJ2-5; possible D gene TRBD1, 6 bases. Germline values: CDR1 SGDLS, CDR2 YYNGEE. V lost 6 bases, J lost 5 bases, and 20 bases lay in between. There are 15 residues in the CDR3.

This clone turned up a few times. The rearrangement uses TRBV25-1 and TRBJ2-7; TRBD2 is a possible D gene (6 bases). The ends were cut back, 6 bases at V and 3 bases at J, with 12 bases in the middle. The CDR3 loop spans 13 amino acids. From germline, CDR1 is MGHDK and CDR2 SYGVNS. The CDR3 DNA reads TGTGCCAGCAGCCCGGGACTCCTCTACGAGCAGTACTTC. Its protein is CASSPGLLYEQYF.

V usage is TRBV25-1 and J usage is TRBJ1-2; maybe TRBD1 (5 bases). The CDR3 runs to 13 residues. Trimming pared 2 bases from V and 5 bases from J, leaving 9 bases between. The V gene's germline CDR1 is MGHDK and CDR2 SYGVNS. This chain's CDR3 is CASSEGGSYGYTF. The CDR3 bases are TGTGCCAGCAGTGAAGGGGGATCTTATGGCTACACCTTC.